Here is one TCR beta chain with its context. Its antigen is unidentified. Trimming removed 1 base at V and 1 base at J, with 11 bases between. The CDR3 totals 15 residues. The germline V gene has CDR1 MGHRA and CDR2 YSYEKL. The record originates from a study of OX40 agonist ivuxolimab in advanced cancers. General study points: Among the lowest peripheral clonal expansion occurred in 0.1-3.0 mg/kg partial responders.

TCRdb's table, derived via immunoSEQ multiplex PCR, lists solely in-frame clones and lacks some. The repertoire holds roughly 8,000 clones, with around two thirds as singletons. The TCR originated in an adult with an advanced solid tumor such as melanoma, head and neck, liver or kidney cancer. The chain couples TRBV4-1 to TRBJ2-7, with D tentatively TRBD1 or TRBD2 (5 bases each). Here the sequenced sample was CD4+ or CD8+ T cells sorted from blood, taken in a trial of the OX40 agonist ivuxolimab. In DNA form, the CDR3 reads TGCGCCAGCAGCCAAGGCAGGGAGAGTTCCTACGAGCAGTACTTC. It yields the protein CASSQGRESSYEQYF.